This entry lists 27 T cell receptor beta chains sequenced from one sample in a study of blood T cells in healthy people across ages. Then a second PCR, running about 6 to 12 cycles, was carried out with a sample-barcoded 5' primer and a J-beta primer mix. TCRdb redid the calling of the 5' RACE reads with MiXCR, one entry per CDR3 protein. The sample carries about 680,000 distinct CDR3 sequences, more than 40% recorded once. Source material: blood. The source of these receptors is a woman aged 55-75 years in good health.

This clonotype was counted between two and nine times. The V call is TRBV9, the J call TRBJ2-1; D is possibly TRBD1 (6 bases). Trimming removed 6 bases from V and 5 bases from J, with 18 bases in between. The CDR3 extends over 15 amino acids. CDR1 is SGDLS and CDR2 is YYNGEE in the germline V gene. CDR3 DNA sequence: TGTGCCAGCACCCTGGGGGACACGTCCCACAATGAGCAGTTCTTC. This gives the protein CASTLGDTSHNEQFF.

The chain's CDR3 is CASSSTGKDSYEQYF. The CDR3 DNA reads as TGTGCCAGCAGTTCCACAGGGAAGGATTCCTACGAGCAGTACTTC. The V gene is TRBV28, the J gene TRBJ2-7; a possible D gene is TRBD1 (6 bases). Trimming pared 4 bases from V and 1 base from J, leaving 14 bases between. The CDR3 runs 15 residues. Germline values: CDR1 MDHEN, CDR2 SYDVKM.

The rearrangement links TRBV5-6 to TRBJ2-1; TRBD2 matches 12 bases. The CDR3 totals 15 residues. Germline V gene data show CDR1 as SGHDT and CDR2 as YYEEEE. V shed 4 bases, J shed 14 bases, and the junction held 13 bases outside the gene matches. The CDR3 is CASSPRTSGKCGEFF. The CDR3 DNA is TGTGCCAGCAGCCCCCGGACTAGCGGGAAATGTGGGGAGTTCTTC.

This chain links TRBV29-1 with TRBJ2-5; D tentatively reads TRBD1 or TRBD2 (6 bases each). Germline V gives CDR1 SQVTM, CDR2 ANQGSEA. This CDR3 has 12 residues. The ends were cut back, 1 base at V and 7 bases at J, with 10 bases in the middle. CDR3: CSVEGGAGTQYF. The CDR3 DNA reads TGCAGCGTTGAAGGGGGGGCTGGGACCCAGTACTTC.

This clonotype was seen ten or more times. V and J are TRBV7-3 and TRBJ2-3; D may be TRBD2 (5 bases). Trimming removed 4 bases from V and 0 bases from J, with 8 bases in between. Germline V gene lookup returns CDR1 SGHTA and CDR2 FQGTGA. The CDR3 length is 14 residues. The CDR3 DNA reads TGTGCCAGCAGCTCCCGGACTAGCACAGATACGCAGTATTTT. Translation: CASSSRTSTDTQYF.

This clonotype was detected a few times. The rearrangement links TRBV12-1 to TRBJ2-4; the listed D gene, TRBD2, was not tested against the DNA. TRBV12-1 corresponds to a pseudogene. The CDR3 runs 16 residues. CDR3 residues: CASSSSRRGKKNIQYF. The CDR3 DNA follows: TGTGCCAGCAGCTCCTCTAGGCGGGGCAAGAAAAACATTCAGTACTTC.

The gene calls are TRBV28 and TRBJ2-1; 9 nucleotides line up with TRBD2. In germline, CDR1 is MDHEN, CDR2 SYDVKM. The junction had 9 bases not matched to a gene; V was cut back by 3 bases and J by 9 bases. The CDR3 runs 15 residues. The CDR3 here is CASSLLREGRSEQFF. The CDR3 nucleotides are TGTGCCAGCAGTTTGTTGCGGGAGGGCCGCAGTGAGCAGTTCTTC.

This clonotype was recorded a few times. V and J are TRBV7-8 and TRBJ2-7; 8 positions agree with TRBD1. The CDR3 loop spans 15 amino acids. CDR1 and CDR2 from the germline V gene are SGHVS and FQNEAQ. The trim removed 5 bases at V and 7 bases at J, leaving 13 bases unmatched. DNA for the CDR3: TGTGCCAGCAGCCCCGGGACAGGCGTCCCCTTGGAGCAGTACTTC. Protein sequence: CASSPGTGVPLEQYF.

The sample holds a few counts of this clonotype. V usage is TRBV20-1 and J usage is TRBJ2-5, with 9 bases lining up with TRBD2. Per germline, CDR1 DFQATT and CDR2 SNEGSKA (reference sequence). V lost 3 bases to trimming and J lost 5 bases; unmatched junction nucleotides: 10. This CDR3 is built from 15 residues. CDR3 amino acids: CSASSLAGTGETQYF. The CDR3 DNA sequence: TGCAGTGCTAGTTCACTAGCGGGTACAGGGGAGACCCAGTACTTC.

The chain couples TRBV2 to TRBJ1-3; D gene uncertain. The CDR3 is 14 amino acids. Germline values: CDR1 SNHLY, CDR2 FYNNEI. V lost 8 bases to trimming and J lost 9 bases, with 20 bases between them. DNA of the CDR3: TGTGCCAGCCTCCAAACTCTCAGTCGACGCACCATATATTTT. Residues: CASLQTLSRRTIYF. The variable domain in full, with the rest retrieved from reference TRBV2 and TRBJ1-3, is EPEVTQTPSHQVTQMGQEVILRCVPISNHLYFYWYRQILGQKVEFLVSFYNNEISEKSEIFDDQFSVERPDGSNFTLKIRSTKLEDSAMYFCASLQTLSRRTIYFGEGSWLTVV.

The chain combines TRBV7-3 with TRBJ2-1; tentative D call: TRBD1 (6 bases). Trimming took 1 base from V and 9 from J, leaving 13 bases between them. The CDR3 is 14 residues long. The germline V gene has CDR1 SGHTA and CDR2 FQGTGA. CDR3 nucleotide sequence: TGTGCCAGCAGCTTAATTGGACAGAGCGGTGAGCAGTTCTTC. Translated: CASSLIGQSGEQFF.

This clonotype was detected a few times. The chain joins TRBV7-8 to TRBJ1-2; the D is unclear. The CDR3 sequence is 16 residues long. Germline V gene sequence: CDR1 SGHVS, CDR2 FQNEAQ. The ends were cut back, 0 bases at V and 4 bases at J, with 15 bases in the middle. CDR3 nucleotide sequence: TGTGCCAGCAGCTTAGCGGGGAGGGTAGCCCCCTATGGCTACACCTTC. This encodes CASSLAGRVAPYGYTF.

This clonotype has a handful of counts. The chain uses TRBV7-2 and TRBJ2-5; tentatively, D is TRBD2 (5 bases). The DNA matches TRBJ2-7 better at its end, which makes the J call doubtful. CDR1 and CDR2 (germline): SGHTA, FQGNSA. The CDR3 extends over 18 amino acids. CDR3 sequence reads: CASSLGVSRSTAVYEQYF. CDR3 sequence (DNA): TGTGCCAGCAGCTTAGGAGTATCGAGGTCTACAGCGGTGTACGAGCAGTACTTC.

The V gene is TRBV24-1, the J gene TRBJ2-1, with 8 bases that match TRBD1. The CDR3 sequence is 14 residues long. J gave up 6 bases and V 3 bases, and 3 bases lay outside the gene matches. CDR1 KGHDR and CDR2 SFDVKD come from the germline V gene. CDR3 in DNA: TGTGCCACCAGTGATGCAGGGGGCAGCAATGAGCAGTTCTTC. It encodes CATSDAGGSNEQFF.

V is TRBV6-1 and J is TRBJ2-1, with 7 bases lining up with TRBD1. V lost 4 bases to trimming and J lost 7 bases; unmatched junction nucleotides: 13. The germline V gene encodes CDR1 MNHNS and CDR2 SASEGT. There are 16 residues in the CDR3. The chain's CDR3 is CASSGVLGGVGNEQFF. The CDR3 region has the DNA TGTGCCAGCAGTGGGGTGTTAGGGGGCGTCGGGAATGAGCAGTTCTTC.

The rearrangement joins TRBV28 to TRBJ1-2, with no clear D. V gave up 4 bases and J gave up 3 bases, with 9 bases separating them. Germline CDR1 MDHEN, CDR2 SYDVKM. This CDR3 contains 13 residues. Here the CDR3 reads CASSWKGYYGYTF. The DNA for the CDR3 is TGTGCCAGCAGTTGGAAGGGCTACTATGGCTACACCTTC.

This rearrangement joins TRBV20-1 to TRBJ1-4, with 9 nucleotides matching TRBD1. This CDR3 region has 15 residues. In germline, CDR1 is DFQATT, CDR2 SNEGSKA (reference sequence). V dropped 2 bases and J dropped 7; count of bases not matched to a gene: 8. The CDR3 loop is CSARPGQGNGEKLFF. CDR3 bases: TGCAGTGCTAGACCCGGACAGGGGAACGGTGAAAAACTGTTTTTT.

As DNA, the CDR3 is TGTGCCAGCAGTGACGGTTTTTCCTACAATGAGCAGTTCTTC. Protein: CASSDGFSYNEQFF. V and J are TRBV6-5 and TRBJ2-1; no clear D. Looked up from germline, CDR1 is MNHEY and CDR2 is SVGAGI. Trimming shortened V by 5 bases and J by 1 base, and 9 bases separated the two germline ends. There are 14 residues in the CDR3.

The chain employs TRBV6-1 and TRBJ2-5, with TRBD1 matching 8 bases. The J call may not be correct, given that the DNA end is closer to TRBJ2-7. Looked up from germline, CDR1 is MNHNS and CDR2 is SASEGT. The CDR3 runs to 13 residues. The CDR3 protein is CASSGFGTGEQYF. The DNA for the CDR3 is TGTGCCAGCAGTGGATTCGGGACAGGCGAGCAGTACTTC.

The chain uses TRBV5-1 and TRBJ1-1; D possibly corresponds to TRBD1 (5 bases). With 4 bases removed from V and 2 bases from J, the gap between germline ends came to 12 bases. The CDR3 is 14 residues long. Germline CDR1 reads SGHRS; CDR2 reads YFSETQ. Here the CDR3 DNA reads TGCGCCAGCAGCCAGACAGAGGGCAACACTGAAGCTTTCTTT. Residues: CASSQTEGNTEAFF.

This chain links TRBV4-1 with TRBJ2-3, with TRBD2 matching over 8 bases. The V gene end was trimmed by 4 bases and the J gene end by 0 bases; junction bases not matched to a gene: 6. The CDR3 spans 16 residues. Germline V gene data show CDR1 as MGHRA and CDR2 as YSYEKL. The CDR3, as DNA: TGCGCCAGCAGCCCCACTAGCGGCCCTAGCACAGATACGCAGTATTTT. It encodes CASSPTSGPSTDTQYF.

The rearrangement joins TRBV7-2 to TRBJ2-7; D unclear. This CDR3 spans 12 amino acids. Trimming took off 5 bases at V and 0 bases at J, with 5 bases between the two ends. Germline CDR1 reads SGHTA; CDR2 reads FQGNSA. The CDR3 sequence is CASSVFSYEQYF. The CDR3 bases are TGTGCCAGCAGCGTGTTCTCCTACGAGCAGTACTTC.

Here the CDR3 DNA reads TGTGCCAGCAGTCCCGGGACTAGCGGGAGTATAGCAGATACGCAGTATTTT. This sequence encodes CASSPGTSGSIADTQYF. V is TRBV25-1 and J is TRBJ2-3, with 14 bases lining up with TRBD2. The CDR3 loop spans 17 amino acids. V trimming: 5 bases; J trimming: 4 bases; junction bases outside the gene matches: 8. Per the germline V gene, CDR1 is MGHDK and CDR2 is SYGVNS.

The chain is built from TRBV29-1 and TRBJ2-3, with a tentative D call TRBD2 (5 bases). The CDR3 contains 14 residues. The germline V gene has CDR1 SQVTM and CDR2 ANQGSEA. Trimming cost V 5 bases and J 2 bases, with 14 bases left between them. CDR3 sequence (DNA): TGCAGCGTTAGGATGGAGGAATTCACAGATACGCAGTATTTT. Protein: CSVRMEEFTDTQYF.

The V and J genes are TRBV4-2 and TRBJ2-7, with 7 bases identical to TRBD2. CDR3 length: 16 residues. Trimming took 0 bases from V and 2 from J; bases not matched to a gene: 7. Germline V gene lookup returns CDR1 LGHNA and CDR2 YNFKEQ. CDR3 sequence (DNA): TGTGCCAGCAGCCAAGAGTTGGGACTACCGACCTACGAGCAGTACTTC. The encoded protein is CASSQELGLPTYEQYF.

This clonotype was counted a few times. CDR3 DNA sequence: TGCAGCGTTGAAGCCCCGAACAGGGCAAATACGCAGTATTTT. This gives the protein CSVEAPNRANTQYF. This chain uses TRBV29-1 with TRBJ2-3; TRBD1 is a possible D gene (6 bases). V lost 1 base to trimming and J lost 7 bases, with 15 bases between them. This CDR3 spans 14 amino acids. In germline, CDR1 is SQVTM, CDR2 ANQGSEA.

The chain uses TRBV28 and TRBJ1-4; 8 positions match TRBD1. Losses at the gene ends were 4 bases for V and 4 bases for J; bases not matched to a gene: 5. This CDR3 spans 15 amino acids. Germline CDR1 and CDR2: MDHEN and SYDVKM. The CDR3, as DNA: TGTGCCAGCAGTTCAGGGGGCGCGGGTAATGAAAAACTGTTTTTT. Protein product: CASSSGGAGNEKLFF.